This T cell receptor beta chain was recorded in a study of blood T cells in healthy people across ages. Ten or more counts support this clonotype. Together with a sample-barcoded 5' primer, a J-beta primer mix was included in a second PCR lasting about 6 to 12 cycles. TCRdb re-called the 5' RACE reads through MiXCR, storing one row per CDR3 protein. Altogether 600,000 to 800,000 distinct CDR3 sequences are present, about 50% being singletons, with the ten largest covering about 13%. Germline V lookup: CDR1 MGHRA, CDR2 YSYEKL. The CDR3 is 12 residues long. Trimming took 1 base from V and 6 from J, leaving 5 bases between them. Each of the donors had roughly 9.4 milliliters of peripheral blood drawn into EDTA-treated Vacutainer tubes. Extractions gave at least 5 micrograms of total RNA per sample.

The origin of this receptor is a woman at least 80 years old in good health. The chain employs TRBV4-1 and TRBJ2-3; D gene ambiguous. Sequencing was performed on blood. CDR3 amino acids: CASSQVVDTQYF. DNA of the CDR3: TGCGCCAGCAGCCAAGTAGTCGATACGCAGTATTTT.